This TCR beta chain was obtained from a study of blood T cells in healthy people across ages. Findings and caveats of the study: Researchers deemed the diversity estimates from one million T cells underestimates. Unsorted PBMC input precluded a conclusive naive versus antigen-experienced comparison. While age rose, TCR beta diversity per million T cells dropped in a roughly linear way.

The authors ran a second PCR of roughly 6 to 12 cycles using a sample-barcoded 5' primer and a J-beta primer mix. Tags on each cDNA molecule came from a template-switch adaptor with 12 random nucleotides. One entry per CDR3 protein, called by TCRdb with MiXCR from the 5' RACE reads. The sample has fewer than 2 million distinct CDR3 sequences, roughly 43% seen once. Regarding this clonotype: The antigen is unknown. This could be a read error, since a much larger clone is one nucleotide away.

Germline loops: CDR1 LGHNA, CDR2 YNFKEQ. CDR3 length: 15 amino acids. V was pared by 1 base and J by 4 bases, with 10 bases between. The V and J genes are TRBV4-2 and TRBJ1-4; D ambiguous. The origin of this receptor is a human donor in good health. The sequencing input was blood. In DNA, the CDR3 is TGTGCCAGCAGCCAAGGTGGGGTTTTTAATGAAAAACTGTTTTTT. Protein: CASSQGGVFNEKLFF.